This TCR beta chain was obtained from a study of T cell responses to AZD1222 COVID-19 vaccine. The assay was immunoSEQ multiplex PCR, and TCRdb's table has in-frame clones only and misses some. Of more than 80,000 clones listed, around 90% are singletons. Germline lookup yields CDR1 LGHDT and CDR2 YNNKEL (reference sequence). This CDR3 spans 14 amino acids. With V trimmed by 3 bases and J by 7 bases, 6 bases remained unmatched. The source is an adult in good health. J is TRBJ2-3 and V is TRBV3-1 (or the pseudogene TRBV3-2); TRBD2 matches 8 bases. The material sequenced was peripheral blood, taken on day 0 of MenACWY control vaccination. The CDR3 loop reads CASSHGGVQNTQYF. In nucleotides, the CDR3 is TGTGCCAGCAGCCACGGGGGGGTCCAGAATACGCAGTATTTT.